This T cell receptor (beta chain) was retrieved from a study of PD-1 blockade in classical Hodgkin lymphoma. For this clone: Its antigen is not identified.

Following autologous stem cell transplantation, relapse occurred in every patient, and exposure to brentuximab vedotin varied. Libraries were prepared by immunoSEQ multiplex PCR; TCRdb keeps only in-frame clonotypes and omits some of them. The repertoire has approximately 84,000 clones, under 90% of them found once; the top ten carry approximately 22%. The ends were cut back, 4 bases at V and 11 bases at J, with 16 bases in the middle. Per germline, CDR1 SGHRS and CDR2 YFSETQ. CDR3 size: 12 residues. Study results and caveats: Excluded were patients who started nivolumab under 1 year after ASCT, a group that had lower diversity. Partial responders and progressors had significantly lower baseline TCR diversity.

V gene TRBV5-1 combines with J gene TRBJ2-7, with D perhaps TRBD2 (6 bases). The source material was peripheral blood mononuclear cells (PBMCs), sampled at baseline. The sequence was obtained from a human donor with classical Hodgkin lymphoma. In DNA, the CDR3 is TGCGCCAGCAGCCGGGAGCGACAACCGAAGTACTTC. Translated, it gives CASSRERQPKYF.